Following are 11 T cell receptor beta chains from one sample sequenced in a study of PD-L1 blockade in urothelial cancer. Profiling relied on immunoSEQ multiplex PCR, and the TCRdb table lists in-frame clones only, not all of them. The table has roughly 24,000 clones, approximately 86% seen once; the top ten hold roughly 30%. The sample was PBMCs, taken around atezolizumab (anti-PD-L1) treatment. All receptors derive from a man in his 60s with urothelial cancer.

The chain couples TRBV28 to TRBJ2-5; 7 positions match TRBD1. The germline CDR1 and CDR2 sequences are MDHEN and SYDVKM. V dropped 5 bases and J dropped 2; count of bases not matched to a gene: 11. This CDR3 contains 16 residues. The chain's CDR3 is CASSPRQGAKQETQYF. The CDR3 coding sequence is TGTGCCAGCAGTCCCCGACAGGGAGCGAAACAAGAGACCCAGTACTTC.

The J gene is TRBJ2-3, the V gene TRBV5-1, with a tentative D call TRBD1 (6 bases). The V end was cut by 4 bases, the J end by 4 bases, with 16 bases between. From germline, CDR1 is SGHRS and CDR2 YFSETQ. This CDR3 has 15 residues. CDR3 sequence reads: CASSLRQVKSDTQYF. Written as DNA, the CDR3 is TGCGCCAGCAGCCTTAGACAGGTCAAATCAGATACGCAGTATTTT.

The chain carries TRBV28 and TRBJ2-5, with 8 bases identical to TRBD2. The trim removed 1 base at V and 5 bases at J, leaving 6 bases unmatched. The CDR3 runs 15 residues. CDR1 is MDHEN and CDR2 is SYDVKM in the germline V gene. The CDR3 DNA reads TGTGCCAGCAGTTTATACGGGGGGGGCCGGGAGACCCAGTACTTC. Its protein product is CASSLYGGGRETQYF.

V and J are TRBV20-1 and TRBJ1-1; D is ambiguous. V shed 6 bases and J shed 3 bases, with 8 bases lying between them. The CDR3 runs to 11 residues. CDR1 and CDR2 (germline): DFQATT, SNEGSKA (reference sequence). The CDR3 DNA sequence: TGCAGTGCCAAGAGTGACACTGAAGCTTTCTTT. This codes for CSAKSDTEAFF.

This chain connects TRBV20-1 to TRBJ1-2; a possible D gene is TRBD1 (5 bases). The CDR3 totals 11 residues. In germline, CDR1 is DFQATT, CDR2 SNEGSKA (reference sequence). V was clipped by 6 bases and J by 8 bases, with 13 bases between them. The CDR3 DNA reads as TGCAGTGCCCGGGGGGGTAGAGGCTACACCTTC. This codes for CSARGGRGYTF.

The CDR3 DNA reads as TGTGCCAGCAGCCAAGATGGGGAGAGAGGCTATGGCTACACCTTC. This gives the protein CASSQDGERGYGYTF. The genes are TRBV4-2 and TRBJ1-2; no firm D call. CDR1 is LGHNA and CDR2 is YNFKEQ in the germline V gene. The CDR3 length is 15 residues. Between the trimmed V and J ends, which lost 0 bases and 4 bases, there was a span of 12 bases.

The chain links TRBV1 to TRBJ2-3; TRBD2 is the table's D call and was not checked against the DNA. TRBV1 is a pseudogene segment. This CDR3 has 19 residues. CDR3 sequence (DNA): TGCACCAGCAGCCGAAGGGTTCCGGGGGGACGTCCCCGCACAGATACGCAGTATTTT. Translating gives CTSSRRVPGGRPRTDTQYF.

CDR3 in amino acids: CASSADRLSSYEQYF. The CDR3 DNA reads as TGCGCCAGCAGCGCGGACAGACTTTCCTCCTACGAGCAGTACTTC. The V and J genes are TRBV5-1 and TRBJ2-7; tentatively, D is TRBD1 (6 bases). Per germline, CDR1 SGHRS and CDR2 YFSETQ. Trimming took 4 bases from V and 0 from J, leaving 14 bases between them. The CDR3 is 15 amino acids.

The chain recombines TRBV19 with TRBJ1-5; weak D call: TRBD1 (5 bases). The V and J ends lost 3 bases and 6 bases respectively, with 15 bases between them. The CDR3 consists of 15 residues. CDR1 LNHDA and CDR2 SQIVND come from the germline V gene (reference sequence). The CDR3 here is CASSIGGAPFQPQHF. In DNA, the CDR3 is TGTGCCAGTAGTATTGGCGGGGCCCCGTTTCAGCCCCAGCATTTT.

The genes are TRBV18 and TRBJ2-7, with a tentative D call TRBD2 (6 bases). CDR3 length: 14 amino acids. V lost 2 bases to trimming and J lost 5 bases, with 13 bases between them. Germline V lookup: CDR1 KGHSH, CDR2 LQKENI. The CDR3 DNA follows: TGTGCCAGCTCACCATCGGGACTCGCGAACGAGCAGTACTTC. Encoded protein: CASSPSGLANEQYF.

The chain uses TRBV15 and TRBJ1-2; 9 bases map to TRBD1. After removal of 3 bases from V and 2 bases from J, the junction contained 13 bases not matched to a gene. The germline V gene encodes CDR1 LNHNV and CDR2 YYDKDF (reference sequence). The CDR3 spans 18 residues. CDR3 region: CATSRGTGSTRGNYGYTF. DNA of the CDR3: TGTGCCACCAGCAGGGGGACAGGGTCAACAAGAGGCAACTATGGCTACACCTTC.